The 14 T cell receptor beta chains presented below share a single source sample, sequenced in a study of early T cells in non-severe SARS-CoV-2 infection. TCRdb reprocessed the 5' RACE reads with MiXCR, giving one entry per CDR3 protein. The table lists 100,000 to 130,000 distinct CDR3 sequences, 11% of them singletons. The sequencing input was whole blood. Source of these receptors: an adult who was a healthcare worker with PCR-confirmed SARS-CoV-2 infection or an uninfected control (not recorded which).

This clonotype was seen many times. The chain recombines TRBV5-6 with TRBJ2-1; D uncertain. Trimming removed 1 base at V and 6 bases at J, with 8 bases between. Germline V gives CDR1 SGHDT, CDR2 YYEEEE. The CDR3 length is 13 residues. The CDR3 sequence: CASSLTSPNEQFF. The CDR3 DNA reads TGTGCCAGCAGCTTGACCAGCCCCAATGAGCAGTTCTTC. The variable domain in full, completed from reference TRBV5-6 and TRBJ2-1, reads DAGVTQSPTHLIKTRGQQVTLRCSPKSGHDTVSWYQQALGQGPQFIFQYYEEEERQRGNFPDRFSGHQFPNYSSELNVNALLLGDSALYLCASSLTSPNEQFFGPGTRLTVL.

V is TRBV30 and J is TRBJ2-3; D gene ambiguous. V gave up 0 bases and J gave up 8 bases, with 9 bases separating them. CDR3 size: 12 residues. Germline V gene sequence: CDR1 GTSNPN, CDR2 SVGIG (reference sequence). CDR3 coding DNA: TGTGCCTGGAGTGTACATCAGGTTACGCAGTATTTT. Encoded protein: CAWSVHQVTQYF.

At least ten counts were recorded for this clonotype. J is TRBJ2-5 and V is TRBV20-1; D call uncertain. The CDR3 is made up of 12 amino acids. V gave up 6 bases and J gave up 7 bases, with 15 bases separating them. Germline loops: CDR1 DFQATT, CDR2 SNEGSKA (reference sequence). The CDR3 here is CSAVTDYGTQYF. In nucleotides, the CDR3 is TGCAGTGCCGTGACTGATTACGGGACCCAGTACTTC.

This clonotype was counted many times. V and J are TRBV7-8 and TRBJ1-2; the D is unclear. This CDR3 has 15 residues. With 5 bases removed from V and 8 bases from J, the gap between germline ends came to 21 bases. Germline V lookup: CDR1 SGHVS, CDR2 FQNEAQ. CDR3 DNA sequence: TGTGCCAGCAGCATCTCAAGAGGGTTAGATCGGGGCTACACCTTC. As protein: CASSISRGLDRGYTF. The full variable domain, rest sourced from reference TRBV7-8 and TRBJ1-2, is GAGVSQSPRYKVAKRGQDVALRCDPISGHVSLFWYQQALGQGPEFLTYFQNEAQLDKSGLPSDRFFAERPEGSVSTLKIQRTQQEDSAVYLCASSISRGLDRGYTFGSGTRLTVV.

The sample holds many counts of this clonotype. CDR3: CASSPYRDEQFF. The CDR3 region has the DNA TGTGCCAGCAGTCCCTACAGGGATGAGCAGTTCTTC. The chain combines TRBV12-3 or TRBV12-4 with TRBJ2-1, with a tentative D call TRBD1 (6 bases). The V gene lost 5 bases and the J gene lost 8 bases, with 10 bases spanning the gap. This CDR3 is built from 12 residues.

This chain joins TRBV10-3 and TRBJ2-2; unclear D gene. This CDR3 region has 12 residues. Germline CDR1 is ENHRY and CDR2 is SYGVKD. V was cut by 10 bases and J by 4 bases, with 10 bases left in between. CDR3 loop: CATRPSTGELFF. DNA for the CDR3: TGTGCCACCCGACCCTCCACCGGGGAGCTGTTTTTT.

This clonotype has at least ten counts. The chain recombines TRBV29-1 with TRBJ2-7, with TRBD1 identical over 7 bases. The V segment lost 5 bases and the J segment 0 bases; nucleotides outside the gene matches: 4. There are 13 residues in the CDR3. Germline V lookup: CDR1 SQVTM, CDR2 ANQGSEA. In DNA form, the CDR3 reads TGCAGCGTTCAGACAGGGAGCTCCTACGAGCAGTACTTC. Its translation: CSVQTGSSYEQYF.

This clonotype was counted at least ten times. The chain links TRBV14 to TRBJ2-1; D is unresolved. Germline CDR1 and CDR2: SGHDN and FVKESK. This CDR3 has 20 amino acids. The ends were cut back, 0 bases at V and 2 bases at J, with 23 bases in the middle. The CDR3 is CASSQETWGRSKRTYNEQFF. CDR3 in DNA: TGTGCCAGCAGCCAAGAAACCTGGGGTAGGAGCAAGAGAACCTACAATGAGCAGTTCTTC. The full variable domain, its missing parts supplied by reference TRBV14 and TRBJ2-1, is EAGVTQFPSHSVIEKGQTVTLRCDPISGHDNLYWYRRVMGKEIKFLLHFVKESKQDESGMPNNRFLAERTGGTYSTLKVQPAELEDSGVYFCASSQETWGRSKRTYNEQFFGPGTRLTVL.

There are a few counts of this clonotype. Sequence at one end of the junction differs from germline and may be a read error. The J gene is TRBJ1-2, the V gene TRBV29-1; 9 nucleotides line up with TRBD1. Germline values: CDR1 SQVTM, CDR2 ANQGSEA. This CDR3 comprises 13 residues. The CDR3: CSVRDRDTHGHTF. The CDR3 coding sequence is TGCAGCGTTCGGGACAGGGATACTCATGGCCACACCTTC.

This clonotype was seen at least ten times. V and J are TRBV27 and TRBJ1-2; a possible D gene is TRBD1 (5 bases). CDR1 MNHEY and CDR2 SMNVEV come from the germline V gene (reference sequence). The CDR3 has 14 amino acids. V lost 3 bases and J lost 2, with 10 bases in between. CDR3 sequence reads: CASSFKAGNYGYTF. The DNA for the CDR3 is TGTGCCAGCAGTTTTAAAGCAGGGAACTATGGCTACACCTTC.

There are a few counts of this clonotype. V is TRBV19 and J is TRBJ2-4; 7 bases line up with TRBD1. CDR1 is LNHDA and CDR2 is SQIVND in the germline V gene (reference sequence). V was clipped by 4 bases and J by 1 base; unmatched bases: 7. The CDR3 is 16 residues long. The CDR3: CASSTTGVLAKNIQYF. The CDR3 nucleotides read TGTGCCAGTAGTACAACAGGGGTCCTTGCCAAAAACATTCAGTACTTC.

The chain recombines TRBV20-1 with TRBJ2-1; D might be TRBD2 (6 bases). V gave up 6 bases and J gave up 10 bases, with 25 bases separating them. Germline lookup yields CDR1 DFQATT and CDR2 SNEGSKA (reference sequence). The CDR3 consists of 15 residues. This chain's CDR3 is CSAARGASAVGEQFF. The CDR3 nucleotides are TGCAGTGCGGCCCGTGGGGCTAGCGCGGTTGGGGAGCAGTTCTTC.

The sample holds many counts of this clonotype. This chain uses TRBV5-5 with TRBJ2-3, with no clear D. Trimming removed 1 base from V and 2 bases from J, with 5 bases in between. CDR3 length: 13 residues. Germline values: CDR1 SGHKS, CDR2 YYEKEE (reference sequence). The CDR3 DNA follows: TGTGCCAGCAGCTTGACAGTCACAGATACGCAGTATTTT. Encoded protein: CASSLTVTDTQYF.

This clonotype was seen repeatedly, ten times or more. The V call is TRBV9, the J call TRBJ2-2; 15 nucleotides line up with TRBD2. The junction had 7 bases not matched to a gene; V was cut back by 4 bases and J by 3 bases. Germline V gene data show CDR1 as SGDLS and CDR2 as YYNGEE. The CDR3 is 18 residues long. The CDR3 DNA reads TGTGCCAGCAGCCCAAGGACTAGCGGGAGGGCCGACACCGGGGAGCTGTTTTTT. Its protein product is CASSPRTSGRADTGELFF.